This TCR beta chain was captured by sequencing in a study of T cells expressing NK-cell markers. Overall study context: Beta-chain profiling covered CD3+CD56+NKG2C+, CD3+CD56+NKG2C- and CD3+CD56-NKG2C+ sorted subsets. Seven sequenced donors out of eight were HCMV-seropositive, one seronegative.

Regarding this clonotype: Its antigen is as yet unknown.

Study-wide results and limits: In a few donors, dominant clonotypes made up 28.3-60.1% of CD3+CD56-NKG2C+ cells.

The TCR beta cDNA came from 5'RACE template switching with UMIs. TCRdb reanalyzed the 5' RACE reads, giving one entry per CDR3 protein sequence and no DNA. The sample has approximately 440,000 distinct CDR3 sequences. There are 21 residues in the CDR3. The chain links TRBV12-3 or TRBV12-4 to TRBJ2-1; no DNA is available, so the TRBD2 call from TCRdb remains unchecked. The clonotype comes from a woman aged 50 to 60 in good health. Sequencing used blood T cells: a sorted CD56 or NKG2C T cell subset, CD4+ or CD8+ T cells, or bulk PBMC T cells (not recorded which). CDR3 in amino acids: CASSFPPLLAGGPGSYNEQFF.